A selection of T cell receptor beta chains follows, all from one sample in a study of CD8+ T cells in alopecia areata. The table came from immunoSEQ multiplex PCR; TCRdb's copy has only in-frame clones and leaves some out. Here the sample spans over 200,000 clones, around 62% being singletons. The sequences come from CD4+ T cells sorted from blood, collected at week 0. These receptors were obtained from a human donor with alopecia areata. The CDR3 runs from the conserved cysteine through the conserved F or W. D genes are given only for firm matches. Size is omitted from some rows. Given values are once, few, many or a class for expanded clones.

v_call	d_call	clone_size	j_call	cdr3_nt	cdr3_aa
TRBV18	-	-	TRBJ2-3	TGTGCCAGCTCACCTCAGACTGGCCGTAGCACAGATACGCAGTATTTT	CASSPQTGRSTDTQYF
TRBV2	-	-	TRBJ2-1	TGTGCCAGCAATCTGGCTTCCTACAATGAGCAGTTCTTC	CASNLASYNEQFF
TRBV5-1	TRBD1	-	TRBJ2-2	TGCGCCTCCAGCCAGGAAGGACAGGACTACACCGGGGAGCTGTTTTTT	CASSQEGQDYTGELFF
TRBV6-5	-	few	TRBJ1-2	TGTGCCAGCAGTTTGCGGACAGAAGCTAACTATGGCTACACCTTC	CASSLRTEANYGYTF
TRBV5-1	-	-	TRBJ2-7	TGCGCCAGCAGCTTGCCAGGGGCCTCCTACGAGCAGTACTTC	CASSLPGASYEQYF
TRBV5-1	TRBD2	-	TRBJ2-5	TGCGCCAGCAGCCTGGGACTACGCCAAGAGACCCAGTACTTC	CASSLGLRQETQYF
TRBV6-1	TRBD1	few	TRBJ2-7	TGTGCCAGCTGGGCGGGGACAGGGCACTCCTACGAGCAGTACTTC	CASWAGTGHSYEQYF
TRBV19	-	-	TRBJ2-7	TGTGCCAGTAGTGCAACGGGGTACTACGAGCAGTACTTC	CASSATGYYEQYF
TRBV25-1	-	-	TRBJ1-2	TGTGCCAGCAGTGAACAACCTGGGGGTGGCTACACCTTC	CASSEQPGGGYTF
TRBV28	-	-	TRBJ1-2	TGTGCCAGCAGGGTCGGGGCTGGCTACACCTTC	CASRVGAGYTF
TRBV7-9	TRBD1	few	TRBJ1-1	TGTGCCAGCAGCCCGTTGGGACAGCCGAACACTGAAGCTTTCTTT	CASSPLGQPNTEAFF
TRBV29-1	TRBD1	-	TRBJ2-7	TGCAGCGTTAGGGGACAGGCGTTGGATGAGCAGTACTTC	CSVRGQALDEQYF
TRBV5-1	-	-	TRBJ2-7	TGCGCCAGCAGCTTGACAGGGCCAGACGAGCAGTACTTC	CASSLTGPDEQYF
TRBV10-3	TRBD1	-	TRBJ1-5	TGTGCCATCAAGGGCCAGGGGGATAATCAGCCCCAGCATTTT	CAIKGQGDNQPQHF
TRBV30	-	-	TRBJ2-7	TGTGCCTGGAGAAGCCCCGGACTCTCCTACGAGCAGTACTTC	CAWRSPGLSYEQYF